One and the same sample provided the 13 T cell receptor beta chains below, sequenced in a study of T cells in Graves' hyperthyroidism and ophthalmopathy. Using RNA transcripts as the source, TCR beta CDR3 regions were amplified. A set of HTBI primers served as the primers for a first-round RT-PCR of the TCR CDR3. TCRdb reprocessed the multiplex PCR reads with MiXCR, giving one entry per CDR3 protein. The sample contains approximately 570,000 distinct CDR3 sequences, 20% of which appear only once. Sequencing was performed on blood. These receptors were obtained from a man aged 35 to 55 with Graves' ophthalmopathy.

The chain has TRBV15 and TRBJ2-1; TRBD1 matches at 8 bases. The CDR3 runs 16 residues. With V trimmed by 0 bases and J by 1 base, 2 bases remained unmatched. CDR1 and CDR2 (germline): LNHNV, YYDKDF (reference sequence). CDR3 region: CATSRDQGASYNEQFF. In DNA, the CDR3 is TGTGCCACCAGCAGAGATCAGGGGGCTTCCTACAATGAGCAGTTCTTC.

This clonotype was detected ten times or more. The V call is TRBV2, the J call TRBJ2-7; D is undetermined. The V end was cut by 6 bases, the J end by 7 bases, with 7 bases between. CDR1 SNHLY and CDR2 FYNNEI come from the germline V gene. This CDR3 has 10 amino acids. The CDR3 protein is CASRSKEQYF. The CDR3 region has the DNA TGTGCCAGCAGGTCGAAAGAGCAGTACTTC.

This clonotype came up many times. This rearrangement joins TRBV5-1 to TRBJ2-7, with a possible D match to TRBD2 (5 bases). CDR3 length equals 13 residues. Germline CDR1 SGHRS, CDR2 YFSETQ. The V end lost 6 bases, the J end lost 6 bases, and 16 bases lay between the germline ends. Here the CDR3 DNA reads TGCGCCAGCACCCTACCCCCTAGCAGCGAGCAGTACTTC. Amino acid sequence: CASTLPPSSEQYF.

The rearrangement joins TRBV6-1 to TRBJ2-7; 9 bases agree with TRBD1. Germline V gene lookup returns CDR1 MNHNS and CDR2 SASEGT. V lost 6 bases to trimming and J lost 3 bases; unmatched junction nucleotides: 12. This CDR3 spans 16 amino acids. The CDR3 coding sequence is TGTGCCAGCAGGAAAGGGCCGGGACAGGGTGGCTACGAGCAGTACTTC. Its translation is CASRKGPGQGGYEQYF.

This chain links TRBV7-8 with TRBJ2-3; weak D call: TRBD2 (6 bases). Deletions cut 5 bases from V and 13 bases from J, with 16 bases between. CDR1 SGHVS and CDR2 FQNEAQ come from the germline V gene. The CDR3 runs 12 residues. CDR3 bases: TGTGCCAGCAGCCTTATCTCGGGACTTAAGTATTTT. Protein product: CASSLISGLKYF.

This chain connects TRBV5-5 to TRBJ2-2; D possibly corresponds to TRBD2 (6 bases). The V end was cut by 1 base, the J end by 7 bases, with 14 bases between. This CDR3 region has 15 residues. The V gene's germline CDR1 is SGHKS and CDR2 YYEKEE (reference sequence). Here the CDR3 DNA reads TGTGCCAGCAGCTTGTCCGTGGGAGGCGGCGGGGAGCTGTTTTTT. As protein: CASSLSVGGGGELFF. Using reference TRBV5-5 and TRBJ2-2 for the parts outside the CDR3, the full variable domain is DAGVTQSPTHLIKTRGQQVTLRCSPISGHKSVSWYQQVLGQGPQFIFQYYEKEERGRGNFPDRFSARQFPNYSSELNVNALLLGDSALYLCASSLSVGGGGELFFGEGSRLTVL.

This clonotype was detected a few times. The chain has TRBV11-2 and TRBJ2-2; TRBD1 aligns across 9 bases. V dropped 2 bases and J dropped 1; count of bases not matched to a gene: 2. Germline CDR1 is SGHAT and CDR2 is FQNNGV. CDR3 length: 16 amino acids. For the CDR3, the DNA is TGTGCCAGCAGCTTAACGGGACAGGGGAACACCGGGGAGCTGTTTTTT. It yields the protein CASSLTGQGNTGELFF.

This clonotype was counted once. J is TRBJ2-3 and V is TRBV27; TRBD1 might be the D (6 bases). Germline CDR1 reads MNHEY; CDR2 reads SMNVEV (reference sequence). V lost 8 bases to trimming and J lost 7 bases, with 16 bases between them. CDR3 length: 13 residues. CDR3 coding DNA: TGTGCCAGCCGGACAGTGCGGGTGTATACGCAGTATTTT. This encodes CASRTVRVYTQYF.

This clonotype was counted at least ten times. CDR3 in amino acids: CASRTAGLLNTEAFF. As DNA, the CDR3 is TGTGCCAGCAGGACCGCGGGACTCCTGAACACTGAAGCTTTCTTT. This rearrangement joins TRBV12-3 or TRBV12-4 to TRBJ1-1; possible D gene TRBD1, 5 bases. CDR3 length equals 15 residues. V was trimmed by 6 bases and J by 0 bases, leaving 14 bases between them.

The genes are TRBV6-1 and TRBJ1-2; tentative D call: TRBD1 (5 bases). The CDR3 spans 14 residues. Trimming removed 7 bases from V and 7 bases from J, with 19 bases in between. Per the germline V gene, CDR1 is MNHNS and CDR2 is SASEGT. The CDR3 here is CASMVMWGNVGYTF. CDR3 nucleotide sequence: TGTGCCAGCATGGTAATGTGGGGCAACGTTGGCTACACCTTC.

A word on this clonotype: Being one base from a much bigger clone, this may be a read error. V is TRBV18 and J is TRBJ2-1; D unclear. This CDR3 has 12 amino acids. V was trimmed by 10 bases and J by 7 bases, leaving 14 bases between them. Germline V gives CDR1 KGHSH, CDR2 LQKENI. For the CDR3, the DNA is TGTGCCAACGCACAGCGTGGGAATGAGCAGTTCTTC. Its translation: CANAQRGNEQFF.

This clonotype was seen a handful of times. The chain has TRBV19 and TRBJ1-2; maybe TRBD1 (6 bases). This CDR3 comprises 14 residues. Per the germline V gene, CDR1 is LNHDA and CDR2 is SQIVND (reference sequence). Trimming removed 2 bases from V and 4 bases from J, with 11 bases in between. The CDR3 coding sequence is TGTGCCAGTAGTATAACGGGGGCTCGCTATGGCTACACCTTC. Translating gives CASSITGARYGYTF.

At least ten counts were recorded for this clonotype. CDR3 sequence: CASTPWGGGRTDTQYF. The DNA of the CDR3 is TGTGCCAGCACTCCCTGGGGCGGGGGCCGCACAGATACGCAGTATTTT. The chain has TRBV11-2 and TRBJ2-3, with D possibly TRBD2 on 7 matching bases. Germline CDR1 is SGHAT and CDR2 is FQNNGV. The CDR3 is 16 residues long. The V gene lost 7 bases and the J gene lost 1 base, with 18 bases spanning the gap.